This T cell receptor beta chain was identified during a study of CD8+ T cells in alopecia areata. The length of the CDR3 is 13 residues. In germline, CDR1 is SQVTM, CDR2 ANQGSEA. Trimming removed 4 bases at V and 1 base at J, with 10 bases between. Extraction of RNA preceded its reverse transcription into cDNA, which served as the sequencing template. The method was immunoSEQ multiplex PCR; TCRdb's version includes in-frame clones alone and lacks a portion of them. The sample lists around 140,000 clones, around 51% seen once, with around 1% in the top ten. This chain uses TRBV29-1 with TRBJ1-1; a possible D gene is TRBD1 (6 bases). This TCR derives from a human donor with alopecia areata. The sequenced sample was CD4+ T cells sorted from blood, obtained at week 0. The CDR3 loop reads CSVVTGSNTEAFF. The DNA of the CDR3 is TGCAGCGTTGTCACAGGGTCGAACACTGAAGCTTTCTTT.